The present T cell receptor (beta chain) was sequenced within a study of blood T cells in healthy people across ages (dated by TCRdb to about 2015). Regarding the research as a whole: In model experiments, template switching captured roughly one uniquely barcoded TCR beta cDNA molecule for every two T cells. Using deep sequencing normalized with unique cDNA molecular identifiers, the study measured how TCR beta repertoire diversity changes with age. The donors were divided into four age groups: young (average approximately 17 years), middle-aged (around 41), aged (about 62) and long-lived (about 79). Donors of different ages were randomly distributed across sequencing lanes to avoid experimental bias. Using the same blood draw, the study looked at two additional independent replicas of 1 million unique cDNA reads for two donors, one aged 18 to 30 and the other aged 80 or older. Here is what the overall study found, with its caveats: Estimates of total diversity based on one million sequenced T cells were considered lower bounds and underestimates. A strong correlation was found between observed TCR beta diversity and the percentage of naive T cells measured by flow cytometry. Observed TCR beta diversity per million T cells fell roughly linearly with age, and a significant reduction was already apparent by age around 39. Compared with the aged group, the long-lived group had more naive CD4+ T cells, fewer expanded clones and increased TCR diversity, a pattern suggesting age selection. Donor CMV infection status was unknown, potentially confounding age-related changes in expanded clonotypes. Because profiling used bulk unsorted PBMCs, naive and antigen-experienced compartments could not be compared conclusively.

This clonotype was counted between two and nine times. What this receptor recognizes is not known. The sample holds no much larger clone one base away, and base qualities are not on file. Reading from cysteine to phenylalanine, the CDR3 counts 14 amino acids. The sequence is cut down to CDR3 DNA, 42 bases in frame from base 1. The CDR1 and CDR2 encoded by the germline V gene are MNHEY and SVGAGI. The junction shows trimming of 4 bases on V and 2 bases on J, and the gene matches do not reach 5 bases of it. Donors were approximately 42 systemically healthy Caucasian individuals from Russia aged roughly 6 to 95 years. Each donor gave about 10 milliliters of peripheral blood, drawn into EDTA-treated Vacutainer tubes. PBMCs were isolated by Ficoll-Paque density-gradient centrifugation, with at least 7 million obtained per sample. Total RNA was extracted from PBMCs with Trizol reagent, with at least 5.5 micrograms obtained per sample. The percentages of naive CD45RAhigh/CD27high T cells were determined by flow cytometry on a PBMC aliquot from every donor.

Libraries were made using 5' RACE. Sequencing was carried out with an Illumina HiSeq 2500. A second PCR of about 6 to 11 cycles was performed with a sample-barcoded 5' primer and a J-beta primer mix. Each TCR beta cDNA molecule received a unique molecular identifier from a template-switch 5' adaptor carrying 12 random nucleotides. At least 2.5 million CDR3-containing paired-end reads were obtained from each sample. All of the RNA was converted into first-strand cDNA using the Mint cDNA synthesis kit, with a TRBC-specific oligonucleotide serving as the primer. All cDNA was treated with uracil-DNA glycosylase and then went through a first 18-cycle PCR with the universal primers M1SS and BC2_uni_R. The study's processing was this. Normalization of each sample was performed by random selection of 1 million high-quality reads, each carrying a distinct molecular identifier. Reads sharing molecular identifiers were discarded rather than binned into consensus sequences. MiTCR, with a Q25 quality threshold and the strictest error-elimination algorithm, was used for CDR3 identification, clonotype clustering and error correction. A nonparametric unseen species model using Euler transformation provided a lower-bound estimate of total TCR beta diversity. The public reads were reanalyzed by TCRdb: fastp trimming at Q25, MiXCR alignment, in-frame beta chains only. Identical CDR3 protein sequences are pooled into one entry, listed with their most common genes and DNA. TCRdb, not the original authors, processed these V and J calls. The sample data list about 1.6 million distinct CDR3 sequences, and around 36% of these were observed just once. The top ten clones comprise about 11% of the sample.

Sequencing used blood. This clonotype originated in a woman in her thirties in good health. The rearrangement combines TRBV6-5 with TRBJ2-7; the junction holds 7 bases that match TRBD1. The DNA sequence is TGTGCCAGCAGTTCATCCGGGACAGCCTACGAGCAGTACTTC. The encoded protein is CASSSSGTAYEQYF.